This TCR beta chain is from a study of blood T cell repertoires in COVID-19. As for the study in general: COVID-19 samples collected from the United States, Italy and Spain covered acute and convalescent phases. From T cells, B-cell-depleted T cells, or PBMCs came the material, which was cDNA or gDNA.

Original handling: The authors estimated nucleated cell counts from reference gene primer amplification. Clones were read by immunoSEQ multiplex PCR, and TCRdb kept only the in-frame ones, dropping some. That table supplies the V and J calls and clone size; D and trimming were determined from the DNA. This repertoire shows about 300,000 clones, more than 85% found once; its top ten account for around 1.4%. Trimming at V came to 2 bases and at J to 6 bases, leaving 8 bases not matched to a gene. Germline loops: CDR1 SQVTM, CDR2 ANQGSEA. This CDR3 has 14 amino acids. The source is a man in his sixties or seventies with acute or convalescent COVID-19. This chain uses TRBV29-1 with TRBJ2-7; TRBD2 aligns across 9 bases. The sequenced sample consisted of peripheral blood. For the CDR3, the DNA is TGCAGCGTTGAATCTGCAGCGGGAGGCGGCGAGCAGTACTTC. Translation gives CSVESAAGGGEQYF.